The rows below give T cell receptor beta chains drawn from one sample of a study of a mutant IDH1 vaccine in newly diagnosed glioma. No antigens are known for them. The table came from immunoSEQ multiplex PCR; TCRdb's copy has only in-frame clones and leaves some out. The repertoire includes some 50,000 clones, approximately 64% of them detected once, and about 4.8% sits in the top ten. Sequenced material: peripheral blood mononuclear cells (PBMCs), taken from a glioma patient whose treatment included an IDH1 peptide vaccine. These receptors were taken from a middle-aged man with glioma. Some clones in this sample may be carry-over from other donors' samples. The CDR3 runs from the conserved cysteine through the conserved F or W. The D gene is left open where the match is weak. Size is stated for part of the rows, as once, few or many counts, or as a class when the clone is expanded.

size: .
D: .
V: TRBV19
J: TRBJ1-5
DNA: TGTGCCAGTAGTGACAAGTATCTGCCCCAGCATTTT
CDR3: CASSDKYLPQHF

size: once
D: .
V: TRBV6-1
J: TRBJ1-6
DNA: TGTGCCAGCAGGGACAGCGTATTGTCACCCCTCCACTTT
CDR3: CASRDSVLSPLHF

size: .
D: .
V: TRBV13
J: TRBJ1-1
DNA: TGTGCCAGCAGCCCCCACCTGACAGGGAACACTGAAGCTTTCTTT
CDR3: CASSPHLTGNTEAFF

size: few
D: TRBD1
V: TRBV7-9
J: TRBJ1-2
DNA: TGTGCCAGCAGCTGGGGGGACAGGGATCCCTATGGCTACACCTTC
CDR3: CASSWGDRDPYGYTF

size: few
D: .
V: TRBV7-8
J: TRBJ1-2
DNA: TGTGCCAGCAGCTTAGGAGATGACTATGGCTACACCTTC
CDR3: CASSLGDDYGYTF

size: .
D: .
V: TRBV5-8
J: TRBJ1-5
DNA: TGTGCCAGCAGCTTGTACCGCGAGGGGTATCAGCCCCAGCATTTT
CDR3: CASSLYREGYQPQHF

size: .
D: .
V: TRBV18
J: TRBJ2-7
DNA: TGTGCCAGCCAGCCCCCAGGGTCTGGCGAGCAGTACTTC
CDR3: CASQPPGSGEQYF

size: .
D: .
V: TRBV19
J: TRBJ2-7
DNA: TGTGCCAGTAGTGGAACCGGGACGGCCTACGAGCAGTACTTC
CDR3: CASSGTGTAYEQYF

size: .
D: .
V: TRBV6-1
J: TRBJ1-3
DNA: TGTGCCAGTGCGATGGTCACTGGAAACACCATATATTTT
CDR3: CASAMVTGNTIYF

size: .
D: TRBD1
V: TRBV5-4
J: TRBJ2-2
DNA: TGTGCCAGCAGCCCACAGGGGGCACTTACCGGGGAGCTGTTTTTT
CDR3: CASSPQGALTGELFF

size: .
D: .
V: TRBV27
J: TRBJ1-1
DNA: TGTGCCAGCAGTTCACTACAGAGAAACACTGAAGCTTTCTTT
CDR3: CASSSLQRNTEAFF

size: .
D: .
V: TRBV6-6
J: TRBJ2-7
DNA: TGTGCCAGCAGTCCACAGGGCTACGAGCAGTACTTC
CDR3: CASSPQGYEQYF

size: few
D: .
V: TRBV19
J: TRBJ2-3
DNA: TGTGCCAGTAGTACGGGCACAGATACGCAGTATTTT
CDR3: CASSTGTDTQYF

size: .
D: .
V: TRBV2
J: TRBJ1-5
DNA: TGTGCCGGCAAGACAGCCCTAGGGCCCCAGCATTTT
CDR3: CAGKTALGPQHF

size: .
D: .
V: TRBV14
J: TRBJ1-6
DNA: TGTGCCAGCGGGGGACACTATAATTCACCCCTCCACTTT
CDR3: CASGGHYNSPLHF

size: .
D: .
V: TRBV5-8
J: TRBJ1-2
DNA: TGTGCCAGCAGCTTGGAAGACTGGGATGGCTACACCTTC
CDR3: CASSLEDWDGYTF